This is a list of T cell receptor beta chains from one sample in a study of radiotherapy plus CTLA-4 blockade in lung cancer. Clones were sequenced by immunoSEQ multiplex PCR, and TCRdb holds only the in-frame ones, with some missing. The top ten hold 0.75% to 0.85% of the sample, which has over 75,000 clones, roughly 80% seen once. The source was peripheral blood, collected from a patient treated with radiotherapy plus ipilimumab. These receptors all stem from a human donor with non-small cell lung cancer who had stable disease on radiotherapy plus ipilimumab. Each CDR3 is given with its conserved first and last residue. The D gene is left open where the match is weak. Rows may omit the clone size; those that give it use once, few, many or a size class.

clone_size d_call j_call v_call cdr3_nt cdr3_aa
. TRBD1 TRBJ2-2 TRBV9 TGTGCCAGCAGAACAGGGGGTGCGGACACCGGGGAGCTGTTTTTT CASRTGGADTGELFF
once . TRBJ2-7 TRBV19 TGTGCCAGTAGGGCGGGAACCTCCTACGAGCAGTACTTC CASRAGTSYEQYF
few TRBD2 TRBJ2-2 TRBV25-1 TGTGCCAGCAGTGAATCGTCTAGCGGAAACACCGGGGAGCTGTTTTTT CASSESSSGNTGELFF
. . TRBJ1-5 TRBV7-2 TGTGCCAGCAGCAAAAGGGGCAATCAGCCCCAGCATTTT CASSKRGNQPQHF
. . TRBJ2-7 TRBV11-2 TGTGCCAGCAGCTTAGGGGTAGCCTCCTACGAGCAGTACTTC CASSLGVASYEQYF
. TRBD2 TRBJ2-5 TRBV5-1 TGCGCCGCCTCTAGCGGTGAGACCCAGTACTTC CAASSGETQYF
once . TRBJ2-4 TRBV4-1 TGCGCCAGCAGCGGGCGAGGATCCAAAAACATTCAGTACTTC CASSGRGSKNIQYF
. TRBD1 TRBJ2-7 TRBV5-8 TGTGCCAGCAGCCTCGACAGGGGCTCCTACGAGCAGTACTTC CASSLDRGSYEQYF
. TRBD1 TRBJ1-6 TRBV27 TGTGCCAGCAAAGGACAGGGGACGTATTCACCCCTCCACTTT CASKGQGTYSPLHF
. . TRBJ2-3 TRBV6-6 TGTGCCAGCAGCCCCACTAGGGCCACAGATACGCAGTATTTT CASSPTRATDTQYF
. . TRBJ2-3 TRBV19 TGTGCCAGTAGTGAGGGACTGAGGGGTGGAGATACGCAGTATTTT CASSEGLRGGDTQYF
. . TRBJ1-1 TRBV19 TGTGCCGCGTCCGGGACCGGGTGGACTGAAGCTTTCTTT CAASGTGWTEAFF
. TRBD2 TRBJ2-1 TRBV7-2 TGTGCCAGCAGCGCCCCGGGACTAGCGGGGGGGCAGGGTGAGCAGTTCTTC CASSAPGLAGGQGEQFF
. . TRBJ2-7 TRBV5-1 TGCGCCAGCAGCTTGGTGCCGGGGCGAGACGAGCAGTACTTC CASSLVPGRDEQYF
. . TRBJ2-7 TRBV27 TGTGCCAGCAGGCCTAGGGTAGGCGAGCAGTACTTC CASRPRVGEQYF
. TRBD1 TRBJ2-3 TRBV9 TGTGCCAGCAGCGAGGGAGACAGGGTCCTTGGAGATACGCAGTATTTT CASSEGDRVLGDTQYF
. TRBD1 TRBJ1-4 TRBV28 TGTGCCAGCAGTTTGACAGGGGTTAATGAAAAACTGTTTTTT CASSLTGVNEKLFF
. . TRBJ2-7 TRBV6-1 TGTGCCAGCAGTGAAAACCAGATAACCTACGAGCAGTACTTC CASSENQITYEQYF
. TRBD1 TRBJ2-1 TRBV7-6 TGTGCCAGCAGCTTGACAGGGGCGCTGGACAATGAGCAGTTCTTC CASSLTGALDNEQFF
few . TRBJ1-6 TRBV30 TGTGCCTGGGTTCCCGAGGGAGTGAATTCACCCCTCCACTTT CAWVPEGVNSPLHF
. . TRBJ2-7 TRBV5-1 TGCGCCAGCAGCCCGGACGGTTCCTACGAGCAGTACTTC CASSPDGSYEQYF
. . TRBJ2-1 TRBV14 TGTGCCAGCAGCCAAGCTAATGAGCAGTTCTTC CASSQANEQFF
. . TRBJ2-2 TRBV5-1 TGCGCCAGCAGCTTGCAAAGACAGATTTCCGGGGAGCTGTTTTTT CASSLQRQISGELFF
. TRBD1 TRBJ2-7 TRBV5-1 TGCGCCAGCAGCTTAGTCCCCCCGGGACAGCTCTCCTACGAGCAGTACTTC CASSLVPPGQLSYEQYF
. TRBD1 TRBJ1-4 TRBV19 TGTGCCAGTACAGGACAGGGACTTGAAAAACTGTTTTTT CASTGQGLEKLFF
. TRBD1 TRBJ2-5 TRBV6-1 TGTGCCAGCCTCCCCGCAGGGGGAGAGACCCAGTACTTC CASLPAGGETQYF
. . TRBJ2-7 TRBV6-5 TGTGCCAGCAGTTACGGGAGACAGGCCTACGAGCAGTACTTC CASSYGRQAYEQYF
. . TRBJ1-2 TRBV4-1 TGCGCCAGCAGCCAAGATATCGGATGGGGCTACACCTTC CASSQDIGWGYTF
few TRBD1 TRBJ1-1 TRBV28 TGTGCCAGCAGTTCATCGGGACAGGGGGGTCCCTTAAGCACTGAAGCTTTCTTT CASSSSGQGGPLSTEAFF
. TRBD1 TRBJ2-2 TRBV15 TGTGCCACCAGCAGAGACAGAACCAGGGGGCGGACCGGGGAGCTGTTTTTT CATSRDRTRGRTGELFF
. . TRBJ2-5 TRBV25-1 TGTGCCAGCAGTGAATATGGGGGGGAGACCCAGTACTTC CASSEYGGETQYF
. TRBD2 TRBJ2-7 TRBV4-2 TGTGCCAGCAGCCAAGAGCCCGGACTAGCTTCCTACGAGCAGTACTTC CASSQEPGLASYEQYF
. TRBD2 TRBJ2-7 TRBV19 TGTGCCAGTAGTCGCGACGGGACTAGCATTTACGAGCAGTACTTC CASSRDGTSIYEQYF
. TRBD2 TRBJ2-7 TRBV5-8 TGTGCCAGCAGCTTGGTCCGAGTAGCGGGATCATACGAGCAGTACTTC CASSLVRVAGSYEQYF
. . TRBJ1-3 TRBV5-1 TGCGCCAGCAGCTTGACTACAGGGAACGGAAACACCATATATTTT CASSLTTGNGNTIYF
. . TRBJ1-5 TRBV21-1 TGTGCCAGCAGAAGGACAGGGTATCAGCCCCAGCATTTT CASRRTGYQPQHF
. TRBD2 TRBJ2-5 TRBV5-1 TGCGCCAGCAGCGAACTAGCGGGAGGAGAGACCCAGTACTTC CASSELAGGETQYF
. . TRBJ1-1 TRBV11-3 TGTGCCAGCAGCCTACCCGGGCGGAGGGAAGCTTTCTTT CASSLPGRREAFF
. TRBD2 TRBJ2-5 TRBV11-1 TGTGCCAGCAGGATGCGGGAGGGCTCAGAGACCCAGTACTTC CASRMREGSETQYF
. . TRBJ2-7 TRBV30 TGTGCCTGGATCAAAAACGAGCAGTACTTC CAWIKNEQYF
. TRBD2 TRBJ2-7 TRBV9 TGTGCCAGCAGCGTAGCAGCGGGGGGGTCCTACGAGCAGTACTTC CASSVAAGGSYEQYF
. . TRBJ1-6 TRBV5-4 TGTGCCAGCAGCTTGGGCGGGAAGAGTAATTCACCCCTCCACTTT CASSLGGKSNSPLHF
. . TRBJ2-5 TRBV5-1 TGCGCCAGCAGCGCTTCGGGTGGCCAAGAGACCCAGTACTTC CASSASGGQETQYF
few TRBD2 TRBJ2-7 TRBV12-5 TGTGCTAGTGGTTTGACCCTTCGGGGAGGGGCCTCCTACGAGCAGTACTTC CASGLTLRGGASYEQYF
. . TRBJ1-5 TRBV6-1 TGTGCCAGCAGTTTAGAGGGGGGGAGCAATCAGCCCCAGCATTTT CASSLEGGSNQPQHF
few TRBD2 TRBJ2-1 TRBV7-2 TGTGCCAGCAGCTTCGCGGGGGGCGGGGCCAATGAGCAGTTCTTC CASSFAGGGANEQFF
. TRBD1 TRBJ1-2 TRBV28 TGTGCCAGCAGTCAAAGGGGGACAGGGAGCTATGGCTACACCTTC CASSQRGTGSYGYTF
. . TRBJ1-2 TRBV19 TGTGCCAGTAGTTCTCAGGGAAGTATCTATGGCTACACCTTC CASSSQGSIYGYTF
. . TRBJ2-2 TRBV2 TGTGCCAGCAGTGAGACCCTTAATCCGGGTCGGACCGGGGAGCTGTTTTTT CASSETLNPGRTGELFF
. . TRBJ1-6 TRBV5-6 TGTGCCAGCAGCTTGCTAGGAAACAATAATTCACCCCTCCACTTT CASSLLGNNNSPLHF
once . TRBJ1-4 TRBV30 TGTGCCTGGAGAGATGACGGACCGGGTGAAAAACTGTTTTTT CAWRDDGPGEKLFF
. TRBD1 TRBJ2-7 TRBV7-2 TGTGCCAGCAGCTTAGAAGGGACAGGGCGGGGACGGGGGCAGTACTTC CASSLEGTGRGRGQYF
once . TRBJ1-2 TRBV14 TGTGCCAGCAGCCCGACCCGAACAGGGAGCTACACCTTC CASSPTRTGSYTF
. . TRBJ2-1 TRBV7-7 TGTGCCAGCACCCCCTTGGAAAATGAGCAGTTCTTC CASTPLENEQFF
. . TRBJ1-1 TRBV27 TGTGCCAGCAGTTCCGGGGACATCAACACTGAAGCTTTCTTT CASSSGDINTEAFF